This T cell receptor beta chain was observed in a study of blood T cell repertoires in COVID-19. Study details: Both acute and convalescent COVID-19 samples were obtained from the United States, Italy and Spain. From T cells, B-cell-depleted T cells, or PBMCs came the material, which was cDNA or gDNA.

Sequenced by immunoSEQ multiplex PCR; TCRdb stores in-frame clones only, minus some. The sample holds approximately 350,000 clones; roughly 90% are singletons and the top ten take roughly 1.2%. Per the germline V gene, CDR1 is SEHNR and CDR2 is FQNEAQ (reference sequence). The CDR3 has 15 residues. The V and J ends lost 5 bases and 2 bases, in that order; junction bases with no gene match: 4. The receptor was derived from a man aged 35 to 55 with acute or convalescent COVID-19. Sequencing was done on a sample of peripheral blood. The chain recombines TRBV7-9 with TRBJ1-5; 9 bases match TRBD1. CDR3 protein: CASSPTGGGNQPQHF. The CDR3 DNA reads as TGTGCCAGCAGCCCCACAGGGGGCGGCAATCAGCCCCAGCATTTT. Supplemented by reference TRBV7-9 and TRBJ1-5, the full variable domain reads DTGVSQNPRHKITKRGQNVTFRCDPISEHNRLYWYRQTLGQGPEFLTYFQNEAQLEKSRLLSDRFSAERPKGSFSTLEIQRTEQGDSAMYLCASSPTGGGNQPQHFGDGTRLSIL.